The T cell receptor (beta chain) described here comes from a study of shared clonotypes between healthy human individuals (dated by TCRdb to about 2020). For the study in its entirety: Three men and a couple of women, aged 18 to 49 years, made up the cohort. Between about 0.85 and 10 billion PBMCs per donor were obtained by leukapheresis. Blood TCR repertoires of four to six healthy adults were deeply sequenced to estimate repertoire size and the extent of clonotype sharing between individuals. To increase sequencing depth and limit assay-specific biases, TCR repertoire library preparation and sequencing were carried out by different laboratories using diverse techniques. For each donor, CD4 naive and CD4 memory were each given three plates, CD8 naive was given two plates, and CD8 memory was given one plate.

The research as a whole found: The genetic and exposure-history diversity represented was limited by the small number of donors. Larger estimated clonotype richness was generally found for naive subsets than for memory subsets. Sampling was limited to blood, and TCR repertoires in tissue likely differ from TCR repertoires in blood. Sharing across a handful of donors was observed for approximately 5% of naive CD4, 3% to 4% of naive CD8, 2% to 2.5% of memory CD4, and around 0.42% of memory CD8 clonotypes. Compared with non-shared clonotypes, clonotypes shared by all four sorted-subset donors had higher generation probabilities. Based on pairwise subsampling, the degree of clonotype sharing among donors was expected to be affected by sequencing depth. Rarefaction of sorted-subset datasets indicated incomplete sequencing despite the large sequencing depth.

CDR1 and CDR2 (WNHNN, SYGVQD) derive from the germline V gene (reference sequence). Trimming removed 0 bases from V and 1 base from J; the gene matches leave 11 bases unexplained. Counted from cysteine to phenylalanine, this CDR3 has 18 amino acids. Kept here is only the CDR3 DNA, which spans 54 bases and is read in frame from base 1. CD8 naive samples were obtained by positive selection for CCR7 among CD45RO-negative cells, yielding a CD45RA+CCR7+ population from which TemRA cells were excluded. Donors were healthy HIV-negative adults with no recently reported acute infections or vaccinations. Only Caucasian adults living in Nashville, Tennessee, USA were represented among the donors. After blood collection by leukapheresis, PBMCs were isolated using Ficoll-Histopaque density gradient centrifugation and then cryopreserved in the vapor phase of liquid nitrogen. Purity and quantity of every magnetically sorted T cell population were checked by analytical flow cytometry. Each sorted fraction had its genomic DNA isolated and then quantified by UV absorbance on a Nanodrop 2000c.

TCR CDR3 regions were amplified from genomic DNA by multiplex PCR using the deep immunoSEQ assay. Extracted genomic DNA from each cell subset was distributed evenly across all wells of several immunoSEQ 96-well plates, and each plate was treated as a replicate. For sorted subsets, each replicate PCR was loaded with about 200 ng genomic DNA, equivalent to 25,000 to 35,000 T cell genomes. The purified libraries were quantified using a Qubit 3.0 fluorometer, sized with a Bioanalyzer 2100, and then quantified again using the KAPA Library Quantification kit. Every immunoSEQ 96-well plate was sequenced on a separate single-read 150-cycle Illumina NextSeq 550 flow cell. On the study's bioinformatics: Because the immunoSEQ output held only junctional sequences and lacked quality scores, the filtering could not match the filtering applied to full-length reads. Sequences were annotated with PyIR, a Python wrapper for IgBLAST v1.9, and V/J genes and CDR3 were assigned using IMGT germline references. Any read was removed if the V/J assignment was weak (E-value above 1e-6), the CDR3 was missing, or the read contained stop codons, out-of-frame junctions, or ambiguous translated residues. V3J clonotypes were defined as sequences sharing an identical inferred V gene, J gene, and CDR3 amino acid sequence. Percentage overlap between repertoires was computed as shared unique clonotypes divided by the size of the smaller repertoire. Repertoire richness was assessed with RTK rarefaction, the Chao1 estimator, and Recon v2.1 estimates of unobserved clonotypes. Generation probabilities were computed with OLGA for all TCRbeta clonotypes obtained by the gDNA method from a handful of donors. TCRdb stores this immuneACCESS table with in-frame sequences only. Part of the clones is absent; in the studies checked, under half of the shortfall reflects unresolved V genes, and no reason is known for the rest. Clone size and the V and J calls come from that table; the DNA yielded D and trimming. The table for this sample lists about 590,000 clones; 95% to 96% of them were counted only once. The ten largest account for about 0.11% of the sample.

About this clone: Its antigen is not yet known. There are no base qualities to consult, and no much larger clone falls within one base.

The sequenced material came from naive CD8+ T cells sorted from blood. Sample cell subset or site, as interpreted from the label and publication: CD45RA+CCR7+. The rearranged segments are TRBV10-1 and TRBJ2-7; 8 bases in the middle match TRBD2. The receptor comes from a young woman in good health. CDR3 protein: CASSESRLGAGGSYEQYF. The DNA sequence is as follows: TGCGCCAGCAGTGAGTCAAGGCTTGGGGCGGGGGGATCCTACGAGCAGTACTTC.